The 28 T cell receptor beta chains below all came from one sample that was sequenced in a study of identical twins (dated by TCRdb to about 2016). The method was 5' RACE. The sequencer was an Illumina HiSeq 2000. Clones were called with MiXCR by TCRdb after fastp trimmed the public reads at Q25, and only in-frame beta chains were retained. Each record represents a unique CDR3 protein, reported with the most common genes and DNA among its rows. Here the sample has 1.5 million to 2 million distinct CDR3 sequences; more than 30% occur a single time. The ten largest clones represent about 0.3% of the sample. Sequencing was carried out using cord blood. The receptors here all came from a newborn girl in good health.

This chain links TRBV4-1 with TRBJ1-5; 9 bases line up with TRBD1. Germline loops: CDR1 MGHRA, CDR2 YSYEKL. The CDR3 length is 17 residues. V shed 4 bases, J shed 7 bases, and the junction held 14 bases outside the gene matches. The chain's CDR3 is CASSLFRDRDSIQPQHF. The DNA for the CDR3 is TGCGCCAGCAGCCTTTTTCGGGACAGGGACTCAATCCAGCCCCAGCATTTT.

This clonotype was counted a few times. This chain uses TRBV21-1 with TRBJ1-4. TRBV21-1 is listed as a pseudogene. This CDR3 spans 15 amino acids. This chain's CDR3 is CASSGPNHTNEKLFF. The CDR3, as DNA: TGTGCCAGCAGCGGACCGAACCACACTAATGAAAAACTGTTTTTT.

The chain combines TRBV20-1 with TRBJ2-1; the D gene is possibly TRBD2 (6 bases). This CDR3 contains 16 residues. Trimming removed 0 bases at V and 9 bases at J, with 21 bases between. CDR1 and CDR2 from the germline V gene are DFQATT and SNEGSKA (reference sequence). The CDR3 bases are TGCAGTGCTAGAGATACGGGCGGGGCGCGAGGCTCTGAGCAGTTCTTC. Translated, it gives CSARDTGGARGSEQFF.

This clonotype was seen only a few times. The J gene is TRBJ2-1, the V gene TRBV20-1; TRBD2 agrees at 10 bases. V lost 4 bases and J lost 0; bases outside the gene matches: 6. This CDR3 spans 16 amino acids. Germline lookup yields CDR1 DFQATT and CDR2 SNEGSKA (reference sequence). CDR3 loop: CSAIRTSGDSYNEQFF. As DNA, the CDR3 is TGCAGTGCTATACGGACTAGCGGAGACTCCTACAATGAGCAGTTCTTC.

This chain connects TRBV7-2 to TRBJ1-5, with D possibly TRBD1 on 5 matching bases. Trimming took 5 bases from V and 2 from J, leaving 13 bases between them. The CDR3 is 15 amino acids. CDR1 and CDR2 from the germline V gene are SGHTA and FQGNSA. Written as DNA, the CDR3 is TGTGCCAGCAGCCTGAATGGGGGGGGCAATCAGCCCCAGCATTTT. As protein: CASSLNGGGNQPQHF.

The V gene is TRBV28, the J gene TRBJ2-1; tentatively, D is TRBD1 (6 bases). Trimming cost V 4 bases and J 8 bases, with 15 bases left between them. The CDR3 is 14 amino acids. The V gene's germline CDR1 is MDHEN and CDR2 SYDVKM. CDR3 DNA sequence: TGTGCCAGCAGTTCCTGGGCAGGGGTCCATGAGCAGTTCTTC. It yields the protein CASSSWAGVHEQFF.

The chain joins TRBV11-2 to TRBJ2-1; D assignment may be TRBD1 or TRBD2 (5 bases each). CDR3 length equals 15 residues. The germline V gene encodes CDR1 SGHAT and CDR2 FQNNGV. V was trimmed by 5 bases and J by 4 bases, leaving 15 bases between them. The CDR3 loop reads CASSPSGTVYNEQFF. CDR3 bases: TGTGCCAGCAGCCCGTCCGGGACGGTGTACAATGAGCAGTTCTTC. The full variable domain, completed using reference TRBV11-2 and TRBJ2-1, is EAGVAQSPRYKIIEKRQSVAFWCNPISGHATLYWYQQILGQGPKLLIQFQNNGVVDDSQLPKDRFSAERLKGVDSTLKIQPAKLEDSAVYLCASSPSGTVYNEQFFGPGTRLTVL.

The chain couples TRBV6-5 to TRBJ2-7; D is unresolved. Trimming removed 0 bases from V and 6 bases from J, with 9 bases in between. CDR1 MNHEY and CDR2 SVGAGI come from the germline V gene. The CDR3 runs to 13 residues. In DNA, the CDR3 is TGTGCCAGCAGTTACTCGAAGGGTAGCGAGCAGTACTTC. The encoded protein is CASSYSKGSEQYF.

The CDR3 is CATSDWRQGKGKNIQYF. DNA of the CDR3: TGTGCCACCAGTGATTGGCGACAGGGGAAGGGCAAAAACATTCAGTACTTC. J is TRBJ2-4 and V is TRBV24-1; 8 bases are shared with TRBD1. The germline gives CDR1 KGHDR, CDR2 SFDVKD. The CDR3 contains 17 residues. V dropped 2 bases and J dropped 3; count of bases not matched to a gene: 8.

This clonotype was counted between two and nine times. J is TRBJ2-5 and V is TRBV20-1, with TRBD1 as a possible D gene (5 bases). V dropped 2 bases and J dropped 6 bases, with 13 bases sitting between them. The CDR3 has 13 residues. Germline V gene sequence: CDR1 DFQATT, CDR2 SNEGSKA (reference sequence). The CDR3 DNA sequence: TGCAGTGCTAGACTAGGGGCAGACCAGACCCAGTACTTC. It translates to CSARLGADQTQYF.

This chain joins TRBV13 and TRBJ1-2; maybe TRBD1 (5 bases). V was shortened by 0 bases and J by 4 bases, with 30 bases between the two germline ends. The CDR3 runs to 21 residues. Germline loops: CDR1 PRHDT, CDR2 FYEKMQ (reference sequence). CDR3 region: CASSLGLRRKLGKGPPYGYTF. CDR3 nucleotide sequence: TGTGCCAGCAGCTTAGGCCTCAGACGCAAATTGGGAAAGGGGCCCCCCTATGGCTACACCTTC.

The genes are TRBV5-6 and TRBJ1-5; perhaps TRBD1 as D (6 bases). The V end was cut by 0 bases, the J end by 6 bases, with 16 bases between. The CDR3 is made up of 16 amino acids. Germline CDR1 and CDR2: SGHDT and YYEEEE. The CDR3 loop is CASSLGPGVRGQPQHF. The CDR3 DNA sequence: TGTGCCAGCAGCTTGGGCCCAGGGGTCCGAGGTCAGCCCCAGCATTTT.

The chain recombines TRBV2 with TRBJ2-4, with 8 bases identical to TRBD1. Germline CDR1 is SNHLY and CDR2 is FYNNEI. The CDR3 consists of 14 residues. V was pared by 0 bases and J by 5 bases, with 0 bases of the junction left unmatched. The DNA of the CDR3 is TGTGCCAGCAGTGAAGCGGACAGGGAAAACATTCAGTACTTC. Residues: CASSEADRENIQYF.

The rearrangement links TRBV5-4 to TRBJ2-1, with D unresolved. CDR3 length equals 13 residues. Trimming removed 0 bases from V and 6 bases from J, with 7 bases in between. Germline V CDR1 and CDR2: SGHNT, YYREEE (reference sequence). CDR3 amino acids: CASSLDSFNEQFF. The CDR3 DNA reads as TGTGCCAGCAGCTTGGACAGTTTCAATGAGCAGTTCTTC.

This clonotype was counted at least ten times. The gene calls are TRBV6-1 and TRBJ1-2, with D tentatively TRBD1 (5 bases). Trimming cost V 0 bases and J 0 bases, with 8 bases left between them. Germline V gene sequence: CDR1 MNHNS, CDR2 SASEGT. This CDR3 comprises 15 residues. CDR3 protein: CASSEAMGANYGYTF. The CDR3 nucleotides are TGTGCCAGCAGTGAAGCGATGGGGGCTAACTATGGCTACACCTTC.

J is TRBJ1-2 and V is TRBV3-1; weak D call: TRBD1 (6 bases). Per the germline V gene, CDR1 is LGHDT and CDR2 is YNNKEL (reference sequence). Trimming removed 4 bases at V and 6 bases at J, with 15 bases between. CDR3 length: 14 residues. CDR3 DNA: TGTGCCAGCAGCCCCCAGGGGTTCGTCAATGGCTACACCTTC. Protein product: CASSPQGFVNGYTF. Drawing the rest from reference TRBV3-1 and TRBJ1-2, the complete variable domain is DTAVSQTPKYLVTQMGNDKSIKCEQNLGHDTMYWYKQDSKKFLKIMFSYNNKELIINETVPNRFSPKSPDKAHLNLHINSLELGDSAVYFCASSPQGFVNGYTFGSGTRLTVV.

Worth noting for this clonotype: Relative to the germline gene, one junction end is altered; a read error may explain this. The chain combines TRBV24-1 with TRBJ1-2; TRBD1 might be the D (5 bases). The germline CDR1 and CDR2 sequences are KGHDR and SFDVKD. The CDR3 is made up of 12 amino acids. CDR3 sequence: CAASGRGSGYTF. In nucleotides, the CDR3 is TGTGCCGCCAGTGGTCGGGGGAGTGGCTACACCTTC.

The chain recombines TRBV28 with TRBJ1-1; 8 bases agree with TRBD1. After removal of 5 bases from V and 3 bases from J, the junction contained 5 bases not matched to a gene. There are 14 residues in the CDR3. Germline V CDR1 and CDR2: MDHEN, SYDVKM. For the CDR3, the DNA is TGTGCCAGCAGTATCAGGGGGCTCGACACTGAAGCTTTCTTT. Its translation is CASSIRGLDTEAFF.

This clonotype has just a few counts. J is TRBJ2-5 and V is TRBV14; a possible D gene is TRBD2 (5 bases). Germline CDR1 SGHDN, CDR2 FVKESK. The CDR3 consists of 15 residues. Between the trimmed V and J ends, which lost 1 base and 4 bases, there was a span of 13 bases. CDR3 sequence reads: CASSQVKTRTETQYF. The CDR3 region has the DNA TGTGCCAGCAGCCAAGTAAAAACTAGGACAGAGACCCAGTACTTC.

A remark on this clonotype: One end of the junction fails to match germline, which may point to a read error. The J gene is TRBJ2-5, the V gene TRBV6-6; TRBD1 aligns across 8 bases. The CDR3 totals 15 residues. CDR1 MNHNY and CDR2 SVGAGI come from the germline V gene (reference sequence). The CDR3 sequence: CANSWSGRGLETQYF. The CDR3 nucleotides read TGTGCCAACAGTTGGTCTGGCAGGGGGCTTGAGACCCAGTACTTC.

V usage is TRBV6-2 or TRBV6-3 and J usage is TRBJ1-1; D uncertain. The germline V gene encodes CDR1 MNHEY and CDR2 SVGEGT. Deletions cut 7 bases from V and 2 bases from J, with 11 bases between. The CDR3 extends over 13 amino acids. In nucleotides, the CDR3 is TGTGCCAGCACCCCAGTCCGTAACACTGAAGCTTTCTTT. This sequence encodes CASTPVRNTEAFF.

This clonotype has just a few counts. This chain connects TRBV4-2 to TRBJ2-1; D is undetermined. The ends were cut back, 3 bases at V and 0 bases at J, with 6 bases in the middle. Germline-derived CDR1 and CDR2 are LGHNA and YNFKEQ. The CDR3 extends over 14 amino acids. CDR3 sequence reads: CASSHDGSYNEQFF. CDR3 nucleotides: TGTGCCAGCAGCCACGACGGCTCCTACAATGAGCAGTTCTTC.

J is TRBJ2-3 and V is TRBV5-1; D ambiguous. Germline V gene data show CDR1 as SGHRS and CDR2 as YFSETQ. The CDR3 covers 13 residues. V lost 2 bases and J 4 bases, leaving 8 bases between the germline ends. CDR3 sequence reads: CASSFEGSDTQYF. The CDR3 DNA is TGCGCCAGCAGCTTTGAAGGGTCAGATACGCAGTATTTT.

This clonotype has only a few counts. V usage is TRBV21-1 and J usage is TRBJ1-2. TRBV21-1 represents a pseudogene. This CDR3 has 14 residues. The CDR3 loop is CASTPPGHERGYTF. The CDR3 coding sequence is TGTGCCAGCACCCCTCCGGGCCACGAGAGGGGCTACACCTTC.

V and J are TRBV5-8 and TRBJ2-7, with D maybe TRBD2 (5 bases). Trimming shortened V by 3 bases and J by 0 bases, and 13 bases separated the two germline ends. The CDR3 has 15 amino acids. CDR1 is SGHTS and CDR2 is YDEGEE in the germline V gene. CDR3 coding DNA: TGTGCCAGCAGCTCCGGACTTGAAAGCTCCTACGAGCAGTACTTC. This codes for CASSSGLESSYEQYF.

The V call is TRBV10-3, the J call TRBJ1-2, with 12 bases fitting TRBD1. Unmatched junction bases numbered 8, after V lost 4 bases and J lost 2 bases. The germline V gene has CDR1 ENHRY and CDR2 SYGVKD. The CDR3 runs to 17 residues. The CDR3 bases are TGTGCCATCAGTGGCCGGGACAGGGGGCGCGTCAACTATGGCTACACCTTC. As protein: CAISGRDRGRVNYGYTF.

The rearrangement uses TRBV4-2 and TRBJ2-4; D remains unclear. Germline values: CDR1 LGHNA, CDR2 YNFKEQ. Trimming removed 4 bases from V and 9 bases from J, with 10 bases in between. CDR3 length: 12 amino acids. DNA of the CDR3: TGTGCCAGCAGCCCGTATCTAGGCATTCAGTACTTC. Protein product: CASSPYLGIQYF.

The chain combines TRBV20-1 with TRBJ2-7; TRBD2 matches 9 bases. Germline V gene lookup returns CDR1 DFQATT and CDR2 SNEGSKA (reference sequence). The CDR3 extends over 15 amino acids. V gave up 5 bases and J gave up 2 bases; unmatched junction bases: 10. CDR3 protein: CSAQNLAGLAYEQYF. As DNA, the CDR3 is TGCAGTGCTCAGAACCTAGCGGGGCTAGCCTACGAGCAGTACTTC.